Listed here are 9 T cell receptor beta chains from one sample, sequenced in a study of T cell repertoires in cytomegalovirus infection (dated 2019 in TCRdb). Instrument used: Illumina HiSeq 1500. TCRdb cleaned the public reads at Q25 with fastp, built clones with MiXCR and kept in-frame beta chains. Rows merge per CDR3 protein into single entries with the most common DNA and genes. The sample includes some 500,000 distinct CDR3 sequences, with 40% observed a single time. 48% of the sample is held by the ten biggest clonotypes. Their specific antigens are unknown. Read against the paper, the sample's treatment or condition label means: in vitro stimulation with specific CMV peptide epitopes to enrich CMV-specific T cells. The source was cultured PBMCs, collected from culture after CMV antigen stimulation. These TCRs come from a human donor in good health (CMV status not recorded). Some clones in this sample may be carry-over from other donors' samples.

The chain uses TRBV6-6 and TRBJ2-6, with 8 bases lining up with TRBD2. The length of the CDR3 is 16 residues. J was trimmed by 2 bases and V by 6 bases; bases with no gene match: 6. Germline-derived CDR1 and CDR2 are MNHNY and SVGAGI (reference sequence). The CDR3 sequence is CASRPGGYAGANVLTF. CDR3 DNA sequence: TGTGCCAGCAGACCGGGGGGGTATGCTGGGGCCAACGTCCTGACTTTC.

This clonotype was counted between two and nine times. The J gene is TRBJ1-5, the V gene TRBV2, with 7 nucleotides matching TRBD1. CDR3 length: 16 residues. CDR1 and CDR2 from the germline V gene are SNHLY and FYNNEI. After removal of 3 bases from V and 5 bases from J, the junction contained 10 bases not matched to a gene. CDR3 bases: TGTGCCAGCAGTGACTTCGCAGGGGGACTTGATCAGCCCCAGCATTTT. It is translated as CASSDFAGGLDQPQHF.

Here the CDR3 DNA reads TGTGCCAGCAGGCAACAGGGGAGCTATAATGAAAAACTGTTTTTT. Its translation: CASRQQGSYNEKLFF. V gene TRBV6-5 combines with J gene TRBJ1-4, with 7 bases identical to TRBD1. V shed 6 bases and J 4 bases; nucleotides not matched to a gene: 8. Germline CDR1 MNHEY, CDR2 SVGAGI. The CDR3 runs 15 residues.

The V gene is TRBV4-1, the J gene TRBJ2-5; D may be TRBD2 (5 bases). CDR1 is MGHRA and CDR2 is YSYEKL in the germline V gene. V was clipped by 2 bases and J by 3 bases, with 13 bases between them. CDR3 length equals 15 residues. DNA of the CDR3: TGCGCCAGCAGCCAACGGCCCGGAGGTAAAGAGACCCAGTACTTC. Translated: CASSQRPGGKETQYF.

This chain connects TRBV19 to TRBJ1-1; the D gene is possibly TRBD1 (5 bases). With 3 bases removed from V and 1 base from J, the gap between germline ends came to 9 bases. The CDR3 is 14 amino acids. Germline loops: CDR1 LNHDA, CDR2 SQIVND (reference sequence). CDR3 coding DNA: TGTGCCAGTAGTATTTCCGACAGGAACACTGAAGCTTTCTTT. As protein: CASSISDRNTEAFF.

This clonotype was seen just once. The CDR3, as DNA: TGTGCCAGCAGTGCCATGAGGGACATAAACTACGAGCAGTACTTC. Residues: CASSAMRDINYEQYF. The chain combines TRBV2 with TRBJ2-7; tentatively, D is TRBD1 (6 bases). The CDR3 is 15 residues long. Per germline, CDR1 SNHLY and CDR2 FYNNEI. V shed 4 bases and J shed 3 bases, with 16 bases lying between them.

The chain joins TRBV7-2 to TRBJ2-1; 7 bases fit TRBD1. The V gene end was trimmed by 5 bases and the J gene end by 6 bases; junction bases not matched to a gene: 7. Looked up from germline, CDR1 is SGHTA and CDR2 is FQGNSA. This CDR3 comprises 14 residues. The DNA of the CDR3 is TGTGCCAGCAGCGTCGGGACAGTGGGCAATGAGCAGTTCTTC. Its translation: CASSVGTVGNEQFF.

In its sample, this clonotype was seen a few times. As DNA, the CDR3 is TGTGCCAGCAGCCGCCTCCTCGGTTCCTCCTACGAGCAGTACTTC. Translating gives CASSRLLGSSYEQYF. This chain connects TRBV7-9 to TRBJ2-7, with unresolved D. Per the germline V gene, CDR1 is SEHNR and CDR2 is FQNEAQ (reference sequence). V lost 5 bases to trimming and J lost 0 bases, with 14 bases between them. This CDR3 comprises 15 residues.

The chain is built from TRBV5-4 and TRBJ2-3, with TRBD2 matching 14 bases. The CDR3 is 18 amino acids. V lost 4 bases and J lost 1; bases outside the gene matches: 8. The germline CDR1 and CDR2 sequences are SGHNT and YYREEE (reference sequence). The DNA for the CDR3 is TGTGCCAGCAGCGACGGGACTAGCGGGAGTGTGGGCACAGATACGCAGTATTTT. Protein sequence: CASSDGTSGSVGTDTQYF.